This TCR beta chain was found in a study of shared clonotypes between healthy human individuals (dated by TCRdb to 2018 to 2020). Looking at the study overall: The cohort included a few men and a couple of women between 18 and 49 years of age. Per donor, three plates each were used for CD4 naive and CD4 memory, two for CD8 naive, and one for CD8 memory. To estimate repertoire size and how much clonotype sharing occurs between individuals, the study deeply sequenced the blood TCR repertoires of roughly 5 healthy adults. Libraries were prepared and TCR repertoires were sequenced by different laboratories using diverse techniques, in order to increase sequencing depth and limit assay-specific biases. Each donor's leukapheresis produced roughly between roughly 0.85 and 9.5 billion PBMCs.

As for this clone: No cognate antigen has been identified for it. Base qualities are not provided; no much larger clone lies one nucleotide away.

Using the deep immunoSEQ assay, multiplex PCR amplified TCR CDR3 regions from genomic DNA. Extracted genomic DNA from each cell subset was distributed evenly across all wells of several immunoSEQ 96-well plates, and each plate was treated as a replicate. For sorted subsets, approximately 0.2 ug of genomic DNA, equivalent to 25,000 to 35,000 T cell genomes, went into each replicate PCR. Purified libraries were quantified with a Qubit 3.0 fluorometer, sized on a Bioanalyzer 2100, and re-quantified with the KAPA Library Quantification kit. A separate single-read 150-cycle Illumina NextSeq 550 flow cell was used to sequence each immunoSEQ 96-well plate. Concerning the study's data processing: Because the immunoSEQ output included only junctional sequences and no quality scores, the filtering could not be the same as the filtering used for full-length reads. To assign V/J genes and CDR3, sequences were annotated using PyIR, a Python wrapper for IgBLAST v1.9, with IMGT germline references. Reads with weak V/J assignments (E-value above 1e-6), missing CDR3, stop codons, out-of-frame junctions, or ambiguous translated residues were removed. V3J clonotypes were defined by identical inferred V gene, J gene, and CDR3 amino acid sequence. Percentage overlap between repertoires was calculated by dividing the number of shared unique clonotypes by the size of the smaller repertoire. Richness of each repertoire was evaluated using RTK rarefaction, the Chao1 estimator, and Recon v2.1 estimates of unobserved clonotypes. OLGA was used to compute generation probabilities for all TCRbeta clonotypes that the gDNA method yielded from several donors. What TCRdb holds here is the immuneACCESS table cut down to in-frame rearrangements. Part of the clones is not present; checked against another copy, under half of the missing clones reflect an unresolved V gene, and the others are unexplained. That table gives V, J and clone size, and the DNA gave D and trimming. The sample has about 870,000 clones on record, almost 95% of them singletons. The top ten clonotypes cover around 24% of the sample.

CD8 naive samples were obtained by positive selection for CCR7 among CD45RO-negative cells, yielding a CD45RA+CCR7+ population from which TemRA cells were excluded. Donors were healthy HIV-negative adults with no recently reported acute infections or vaccinations. Only Caucasian adults living in Nashville, Tennessee, USA were represented among the donors. Blood was collected by leukapheresis, and PBMCs were isolated by Ficoll-Histopaque density gradient centrifugation and then cryopreserved in liquid nitrogen vapor phase. Analytical flow cytometry was used to check the purity and quantity of each magnetically sorted T cell population. Genomic DNA was isolated from each sorted fraction and quantified by UV absorbance on a Nanodrop 2000c. What the authors observed across the whole study: Naive subsets generally had larger estimated clonotype richness than memory subsets. Sharing across several donors was observed for approximately 5% of naive CD4, 3.5% of naive CD8, roughly 2.3% of memory CD4, and roughly 0.43% of memory CD8 clonotypes. Rarefaction of sorted-subset datasets indicated incomplete sequencing despite the large sequencing depth. Only blood was sampled, and tissue TCR repertoires likely differ from those in blood. Clonotypes shared by all four sorted-subset donors showed higher generation probabilities than non-shared clonotypes. Because the study included only a small number of donors, the genetic and exposure-history diversity represented was limited. Based on pairwise subsampling, the degree of clonotype sharing among donors was expected to be affected by sequencing depth.

From the cysteine through the phenylalanine, the CDR3 covers 14 amino acids. The read is trimmed to its CDR3 DNA, 42 bases read in frame from base 1. Taken from the germline V gene (reference sequence), the CDR1 and CDR2 loops are LNHDA and SQIVND. Trimmed from V: 5 bases; trimmed from J: 4 bases; junction bases lacking a gene match: 4. Here the chain combines TRBV19 and TRBJ1-1, with 10 bases matching TRBD1. This TCR came from a man aged 25-45 years in good health. The sample comprised naive CD8+ T cells sorted from blood. The cell subset or site label for this specimen denotes: CD45RA+CCR7+. The CDR3 reads as follows: CASSFGQGVTEAFF. The DNA sequence is as follows: TGTGCCAGTAGTTTCGGACAGGGGGTCACTGAAGCTTTCTTT.